Following are 6 T cell receptor beta chains from one sample sequenced in a study of Ad26.COV2.S vaccination and SARS-CoV-2 variants. Treatment of the sample: some 20 received Ad26.COV2.S at low or high dose, single or two shots; 5 received placebo; per-sample allocation not given. Samples came from day 63 after the first vaccine or placebo injection. The repertoire was sequenced with immunoSEQ multiplex PCR; TCRdb's copy has only in-frame clones and lacks some. The top ten hold 13% of the sample, which has approximately 480,000 clones, roughly 89% seen once. The sample consisted of peripheral blood, taken in a trial of Ad26.COV2.S vaccine versus placebo. The receptors were sampled from a person aged 18-65 years who received the Ad26.COV2.S COVID-19 vaccine or a placebo.

The gene calls are TRBV12-3 or TRBV12-4 and TRBJ1-1, with TRBD1 matching 7 bases. J gave up 11 bases and V 3 bases, and 6 bases lay outside the gene matches. The CDR3 sequence is 12 residues long. CDR3 DNA: TGTGCCAGCAGTTTGGCAGGGGGTGAGGCTTTCTTT. As protein: CASSLAGGEAFF.

This sequence joins TRBV6-6 and TRBJ1-3; D call uncertain. The V end was cut by 2 bases, the J end by 4 bases, with 6 bases between. The CDR3 has 13 amino acids. Germline V gene data show CDR1 as MNHNY and CDR2 as SVGAGI (reference sequence). The CDR3 loop is CASSYAMGNTIYF. DNA of the CDR3: TGTGCCAGCAGTTACGCTATGGGAAACACCATATATTTT.

V and J are TRBV27 and TRBJ1-6, with 9 nucleotides matching TRBD1. Trimming took 7 bases from V and 10 from J; bases not matched to a gene: 8. This CDR3 is built from 14 residues. Germline loops: CDR1 MNHEY, CDR2 SMNVEV (reference sequence). CDR3 residues: CASIGTGNRSPLHF. In DNA form, the CDR3 reads TGTGCCAGCATTGGGACAGGGAATCGGTCACCCCTCCACTTT.

A single count supports this clone. This chain uses TRBV5-4 with TRBJ2-7; unclear D gene. This CDR3 contains 13 residues. Germline loops: CDR1 SGHNT, CDR2 YYREEE (reference sequence). The ends were cut back, 0 bases at V and 6 bases at J, with 10 bases in the middle. CDR3 in DNA: TGTGCCAGCAGCTTGGAACCCCTGGGCGAGCAGTACTTC. Translated: CASSLEPLGEQYF.

This clone has only a few counts. The chain links TRBV5-1 to TRBJ2-5; possibly TRBD2 for D (5 bases). Trimming cost V 1 base and J 5 bases, with 12 bases left between them. Germline V gives CDR1 SGHRS, CDR2 YFSETQ. The CDR3 extends over 14 amino acids. The CDR3 is CASSLFLGAETQYF. The CDR3 DNA reads TGCGCCAGCAGCTTGTTTTTGGGAGCCGAGACCCAGTACTTC.

This clone was detected only once. The rearrangement uses TRBV5-6 and TRBJ1-3; no clear D gene. Looked up from germline, CDR1 is SGHDT and CDR2 is YYEEEE. The CDR3 covers 14 residues. V shed 1 base and J shed 7 bases, with 12 bases lying between them. CDR3 DNA sequence: TGTGCCAGCAGCTTGACTGGGTCGGGGAACACCATATATTTT. This encodes CASSLTGSGNTIYF.